A single sample is the source of the 8 T cell receptor beta chains below, sequenced in a study of T-cell memory formation after mild COVID-19. TCRdb called the 5' RACE reads again in MiXCR, with one record for every CDR3 protein. The sample contains some 250,000 distinct CDR3 sequences, more than 15% of which appear only once. Sequencing input: PBMCs or a T cell subset sorted from them (not recorded which). Source of these receptors: a man between 18 and 29 years old who had mild COVID-19 (a few samples of this study predate the infection). Cell type and time point are not known.

The V gene is TRBV10-3, the J gene TRBJ1-2, with 10 bases that match TRBD1. J gave up 7 bases and V 3 bases, and 5 bases lay outside the gene matches. The CDR3 is 14 residues long. The germline CDR1 and CDR2 sequences are ENHRY and SYGVKD. CDR3 sequence reads: CAISDSGTGAGYTF. The DNA of the CDR3 is TGTGCCATCAGTGATTCCGGGACAGGGGCTGGCTACACCTTC.

V usage is TRBV9 and J usage is TRBJ2-3; 9 nucleotides align to TRBD1. Germline V gene data show CDR1 as SGDLS and CDR2 as YYNGEE. V lost 3 bases, J lost 3 bases, and 8 bases stayed unmatched. The CDR3 consists of 16 residues. The CDR3, as DNA: TGTGCCAGCAGCGCCGCTCCGGGACAGGGAACAGATACGCAGTATTTT. This codes for CASSAAPGQGTDTQYF.

This clonotype was counted only a few times. This sequence joins TRBV15 and TRBJ2-7; the match to TRBD1 covers 9 bases. Germline assignment: CDR1 LNHNV and CDR2 YYDKDF (reference sequence). V was clipped by 4 bases and J by 7 bases; unmatched bases: 5. This CDR3 contains 13 residues. For the CDR3, the DNA is TGTGCCACCAGCACGGACAGGGGCCGGGAGCAGTACGTC. This sequence encodes CATSTDRGREQYV.

This clonotype was detected many times. This chain uses TRBV7-9 with TRBJ2-4, with unresolved D. The CDR3 contains 16 residues. CDR1 SEHNR and CDR2 FQNEAQ come from the germline V gene (reference sequence). V lost 3 bases to trimming and J lost 1 base, with 13 bases between them. The CDR3 DNA reads as TGTGCCAGCAGCTTCGAACCTTTGGGGGCCAAAAACATTCAGTACTTC. Amino acids: CASSFEPLGAKNIQYF.

The rearrangement joins TRBV4-3 to TRBJ1-1; D unresolved. Germline V lookup: CDR1 LGHNA, CDR2 YSLEER. The length of the CDR3 is 14 residues. V was clipped by 6 bases and J by 4 bases, with 15 bases between them. The DNA for the CDR3 is TGCGCCAGCAGTCCTACCGGCGGTCTCACTGAAGCTTTCTTT. Translation: CASSPTGGLTEAFF.

The table lists this clonotype with a few counts. The junction shows a germline mismatch at one end, possibly a read error. V gene TRBV7-9 combines with J gene TRBJ1-2; D is ambiguous. The germline gives CDR1 SEHNR, CDR2 FQNEAQ (reference sequence). This CDR3 has 9 amino acids. The chain's CDR3 is CASSPISRF. The CDR3 DNA reads as TGTGCCAGCAGCCCAATCTCCCGCTTC.

This clonotype is medium-sized in the sample. The rearrangement links TRBV5-1 to TRBJ2-2, with unresolved D. V shed 3 bases and J shed 2 bases, with 8 bases lying between them. The CDR3 totals 14 residues. Looked up from germline, CDR1 is SGHRS and CDR2 is YFSETQ. The CDR3 here is CASSSPTNTGELFF. For the CDR3, the DNA is TGCGCCAGCAGCTCCCCCACAAACACCGGGGAGCTGTTTTTT.

This chain connects TRBV9 to TRBJ2-2; D is possibly TRBD1 (5 bases). V shed 2 bases and J shed 3 bases, with 11 bases lying between them. Per the germline V gene, CDR1 is SGDLS and CDR2 is YYNGEE. This CDR3 has 15 residues. The CDR3 DNA reads TGTGCCAGCAGCGTGAAGGGGCCCCACACCGGGGAGCTGTTTTTT. Translated, it gives CASSVKGPHTGELFF.